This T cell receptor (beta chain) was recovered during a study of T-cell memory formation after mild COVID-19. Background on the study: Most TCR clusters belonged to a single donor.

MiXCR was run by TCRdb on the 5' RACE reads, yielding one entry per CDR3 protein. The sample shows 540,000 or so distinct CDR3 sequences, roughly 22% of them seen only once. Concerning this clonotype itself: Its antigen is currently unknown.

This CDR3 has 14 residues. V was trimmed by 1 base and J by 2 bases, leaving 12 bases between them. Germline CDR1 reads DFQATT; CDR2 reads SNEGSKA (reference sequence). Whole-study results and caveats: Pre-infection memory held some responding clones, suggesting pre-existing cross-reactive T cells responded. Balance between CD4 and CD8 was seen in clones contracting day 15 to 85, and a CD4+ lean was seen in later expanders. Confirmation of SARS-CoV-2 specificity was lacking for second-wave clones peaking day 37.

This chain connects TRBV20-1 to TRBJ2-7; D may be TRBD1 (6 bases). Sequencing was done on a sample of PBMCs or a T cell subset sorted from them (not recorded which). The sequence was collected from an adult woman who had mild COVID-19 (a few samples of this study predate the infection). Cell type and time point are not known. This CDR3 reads CSARARGTTYEQYF. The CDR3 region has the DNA TGCAGTGCTAGAGCCAGGGGTACCACCTACGAGCAGTACTTC.